The clone carrying this T cell receptor (beta chain) was found a few times. Its target is not known. Germline V gene lookup returns CDR1 SEHNR and CDR2 FQNEAQ (reference sequence). The CDR3 contains 15 residues. V shed 1 base and J 8 bases; nucleotides not matched to a gene: 3. The data stem from a study of human T cells and chemical hapten exposure. Study context: Recorded diagnoses among the mostly female patients were alopecia areata, totalis or universalis.

Time point here: patch test 2, 6 weeks after DPC sensitization. This sample's treatment: therapeutic diphenylcyclopropenone sensitization with weekly scalp DPC. TCRdb reprocessed the RACE reads via MiXCR and lists one record per CDR3 protein. This sample yields approximately 100,000 distinct CDR3 sequences, of which roughly a tenth are seen a single time; 3.1% belongs to the top ten. Whole-study results and caveats: Donor immune responses may differ from healthy people's, since all donors had alopecia.

The sample consisted of whole blood, taken in connection with sensitization to the hapten diphenylcyclopropenone (DPC). This chain links TRBV7-9 with TRBJ1-6, with 9 bases fitting TRBD1. The clonotype comes from a woman in her thirties or forties with alopecia areata. Some clones in this sample may be carry-over from other donors' samples. The CDR3 DNA reads TGTGCCAGCAGCTTAGTGGGGACAGGGCATTCACCCCTCCACTTT. It translates to CASSLVGTGHSPLHF. The full variable domain, its missing parts supplied by reference TRBV7-9 and TRBJ1-6, is DTGVSQNPRHKITKRGQNVTFRCDPISEHNRLYWYRQTLGQGPEFLTYFQNEAQLEKSRLLSDRFSAERPKGSFSTLEIQRTEQGDSAMYLCASSLVGTGHSPLHFGNGTRLTVT.